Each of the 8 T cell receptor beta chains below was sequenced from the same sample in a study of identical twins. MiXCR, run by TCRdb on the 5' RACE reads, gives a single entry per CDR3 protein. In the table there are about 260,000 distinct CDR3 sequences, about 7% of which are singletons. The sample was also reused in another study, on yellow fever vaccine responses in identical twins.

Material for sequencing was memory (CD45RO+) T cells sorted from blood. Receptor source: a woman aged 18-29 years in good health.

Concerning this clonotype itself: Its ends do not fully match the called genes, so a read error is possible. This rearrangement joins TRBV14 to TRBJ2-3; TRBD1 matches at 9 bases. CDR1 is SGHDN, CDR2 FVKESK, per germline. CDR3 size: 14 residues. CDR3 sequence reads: CASSQLSVPGQGTW. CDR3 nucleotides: TGTGCCAGCAGCCAATTGTCCGTCCCGGGACAGGGAACATGG.

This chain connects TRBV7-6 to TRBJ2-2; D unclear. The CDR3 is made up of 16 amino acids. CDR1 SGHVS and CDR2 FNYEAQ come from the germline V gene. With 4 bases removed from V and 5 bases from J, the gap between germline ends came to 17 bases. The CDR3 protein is CASSSDGSLGTGELFF. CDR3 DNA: TGTGCCAGCAGCTCGGACGGTAGTTTGGGAACCGGGGAGCTGTTTTTT.

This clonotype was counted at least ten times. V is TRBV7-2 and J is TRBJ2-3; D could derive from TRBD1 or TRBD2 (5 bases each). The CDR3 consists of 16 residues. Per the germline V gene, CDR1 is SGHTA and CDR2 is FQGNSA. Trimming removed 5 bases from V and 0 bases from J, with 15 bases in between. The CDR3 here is CASSPGPTTSTDTQYF. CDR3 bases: TGTGCCAGCAGCCCGGGACCCACAACCAGCACAGATACGCAGTATTTT.

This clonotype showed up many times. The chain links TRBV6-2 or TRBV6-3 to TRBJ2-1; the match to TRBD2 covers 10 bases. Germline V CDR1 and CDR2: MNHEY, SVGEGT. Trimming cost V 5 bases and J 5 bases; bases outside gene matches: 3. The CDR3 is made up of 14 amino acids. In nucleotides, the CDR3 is TGTGCCAGCAGTAGAGCGGGGGGGCACAATGAGCAGTTCTTC. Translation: CASSRAGGHNEQFF.

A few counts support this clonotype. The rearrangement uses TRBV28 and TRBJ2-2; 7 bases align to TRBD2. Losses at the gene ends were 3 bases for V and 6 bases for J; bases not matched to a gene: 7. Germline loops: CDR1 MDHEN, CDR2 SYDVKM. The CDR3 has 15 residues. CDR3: CASSLGAGDAGELFF. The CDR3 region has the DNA TGTGCCAGCAGTTTGGGTGCGGGAGACGCCGGGGAGCTGTTTTTT.

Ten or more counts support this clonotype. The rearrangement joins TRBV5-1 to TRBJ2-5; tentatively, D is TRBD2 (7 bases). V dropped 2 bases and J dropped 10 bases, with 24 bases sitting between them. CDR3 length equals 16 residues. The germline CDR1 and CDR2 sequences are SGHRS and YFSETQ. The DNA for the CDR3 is TGCGCCAGCAGCTTAATGCTACAGGGCTCAAGCGGGGACCAGTACTTC. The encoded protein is CASSLMLQGSSGDQYF.

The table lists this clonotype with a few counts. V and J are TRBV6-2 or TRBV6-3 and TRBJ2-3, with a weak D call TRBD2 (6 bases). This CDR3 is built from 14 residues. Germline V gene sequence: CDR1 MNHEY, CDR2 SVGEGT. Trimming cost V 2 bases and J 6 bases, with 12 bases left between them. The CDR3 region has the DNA TGTGCCAGCAGTTACAGGGTTGGGGGGGATACGCAGTATTTT. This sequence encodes CASSYRVGGDTQYF.

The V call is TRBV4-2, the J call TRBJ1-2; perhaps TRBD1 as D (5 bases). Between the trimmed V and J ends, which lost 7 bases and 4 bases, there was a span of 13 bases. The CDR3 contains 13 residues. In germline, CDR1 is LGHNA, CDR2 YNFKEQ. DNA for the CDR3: TGTGCCAGCAAATTTCGGGGGTCCTATGGCTACACCTTC. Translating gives CASKFRGSYGYTF.